This TCR beta chain was retrieved from a study of blood T cell repertoires in COVID-19 (dated by TCRdb to 2018 to 2020). General notes on the study: Collaborator samples came from the United States, Italy and Spain and covered acute and convalescent phases of COVID-19. The prospective study material was composed of cDNA or gDNA derived from T cells, B-cell-depleted T cells, or PBMCs. Deeply sampled blood TCRbeta repertoires from subjects exposed to, actively infected with, or recovered from COVID-19 were included in the dataset. The repertoires were made available in a free public database intended to serve as a resource for research on the immune response to SARS-CoV-2. Samples were obtained from the ongoing ImmuneRACE study (first 160 participants) and from about 1,300 subjects provided by 6 global collaborators. Nearly every sample came with metadata listing a de-identified subject ID, COVID-19 status, age in years and sex. Where available, HLA class I and class II types were obtained from metadata supplied by the sample provider rather than from assay-based typing. The study at large found these results: The amount of clinical and demographic metadata varied by source and participant and was provided uncurated.

Notes on this clone: The target of this receptor is not known. No base qualities exist here, and no much larger clone lies one base off it.

The immunoSEQ Assay, a bias-controlled multiplex PCR, was used to amplify TCRbeta CDR3 regions from genomic DNA. In the paper's pipeline: The number of nucleated cells in each sample was estimated from the amplification of reference gene primers within the assay. To quantify the absolute abundance of each unique TCRbeta CDR3 rearrangement, sequence reads were collapsed and filtered. For each sample, productive Simpson clonality was calculated by taking the square root of Simpson's diversity index across productive rearrangements. Held by TCRdb, this immuneACCESS table contains in-frame sequences only and omits some clones. Under half of the omission traces to an unresolved V gene where checked; the cause of the rest is unknown. V and J calls and clone size come straight from that table; D and trimming were deduced from the DNA. The sample table records 220,000 or so clones; approximately 85% of these occur just once. Roughly 2% of the sample belongs to the ten largest clones.

Participants in the prospective study were enrolled through a virtual design, were aged roughly 18 to 90 years, and lived in under 25 United States geographic areas. In the prospective study, cohorts were assigned on the basis of participant-reported clinical history obtained from a screening survey and a study questionnaire. Recovered participants in ImmuneRACE Cohort 3 were defined as having two consecutive negative NP/OP PCR tests, clearance from a healthcare professional, or resolution of symptoms. Mobile phlebotomists in the prospective study collected whole blood, serum and a nasopharyngeal or oropharyngeal swab from every participant. Participants in the prospective study had the option to provide additional blood draws and questionnaires over a roughly two-month period. Before DNA extraction, blood samples from the prospective study were shipped at room temperature or frozen. Sequenced material: PBMCs or T cells enriched from blood (not recorded which). This TCR came from a woman aged 50 to 60 who had recovered from COVID-19.

Read as DNA, the sequence is TGTGCCAGCAGCCCCCCCCCTGGGACTGGAGTGCATGGCTACACCTTC. The translation is CASSPPPGTGVHGYTF. The rearrangement joined TRBV7-9 to TRBJ1-2; the D gene is possibly TRBD1, with 5 bases matching. Including the terminal cysteine and phenylalanine, the CDR3 comprises 16 residues. The read is trimmed to its CDR3 DNA, 48 bases read in frame from base 1. From the germline V gene (reference sequence), CDR1 is SEHNR and CDR2 is FQNEAQ. V sheds 5 bases and J sheds 6 bases, leaving 22 bases between their ends. The reference TRBV7-9 and TRBJ1-2 proteins fill in what lies around the CDR3, so the full variable domain reads DTGVSQNPRHKITKRGQNVTFRCDPISEHNRLYWYRQTLGQGPEFLTYFQNEAQLEKSRLLSDRFSAERPKGSFSTLEIQRTEQGDSAMYLCASSPPPGTGVHGYTFGSGTRLTVV.